Listed below are T cell receptor beta chains from one sample, sequenced in a study of OX40 agonist ivuxolimab in advanced cancers. Sequencing used immunoSEQ multiplex PCR; TCRdb keeps in-frame clones, though not all of them. The sample contains some 59,000 clones, roughly nine tenths of which appear only once. The source material was CD4+ or CD8+ T cells sorted from blood, sampled in a trial of the OX40 agonist ivuxolimab. The receptors were gathered from an adult with an advanced solid tumor such as melanoma, head and neck, liver or kidney cancer. Both conserved end residues are part of each CDR3. The D gene is left open where the match is weak. Where a row states a size, it is once, few, many or the class of an expanded clone; other rows omit it.

D,size,V,J,CDR3,DNA
TRBD1,-,TRBV7-7,TRBJ2-6,CASSSGTGDTGANVLTF,TGTGCTAGCAGTTCCGGGACAGGGGACACTGGGGCCAACGTCCTGACTTTC
-,-,TRBV5-1,TRBJ2-7,CASSVGNTEQYF,TGCGCCAGCAGCGTAGGAAACACCGAGCAGTACTTC
TRBD2,-,TRBV4-1,TRBJ2-3,CASSRTSGGAPRTDTQYF,TGCGCCAGCAGTCGGACTAGCGGGGGGGCCCCAAGGACAGATACGCAGTATTTT
-,once,TRBV28,TRBJ2-7,CASRPGGTHEQYF,TGTGCCAGCAGACCTGGGGGCACCCACGAGCAGTACTTC
-,-,TRBV7-9,TRBJ1-5,CASSTGNQPQHF,TGTGCCAGCAGCACAGGCAATCAGCCCCAGCATTTT
-,few,TRBV19,TRBJ1-1,CASSLTRVPNTEAFF,TGTGCCAGTAGTCTCACCCGGGTCCCGAACACTGAAGCTTTCTTT
-,-,TRBV6-1,TRBJ1-2,CASSGQFYGYTF,TGTGCCAGCAGTGGGCAGTTCTATGGCTACACCTTC
-,-,TRBV7-6,TRBJ1-1,CASSLGIDTEAFF,TGTGCCAGCAGCTTAGGGATCGACACTGAAGCTTTCTTT
TRBD1,-,TRBV6-6,TRBJ1-2,CASTAGTGGGYGYTF,TGTGCCAGCACTGCCGGGACAGGGGGCGGCTATGGCTACACCTTC
-,-,TRBV19,TRBJ1-1,CATRREIRNTEAFF,TGTGCCACCCGCAGGGAAATTCGGAACACTGAAGCTTTCTTT
-,-,TRBV11-2,TRBJ2-1,CASSLDGGYYNEQFF,TGTGCCAGCAGCTTAGATGGGGGGTACTACAATGAGCAGTTCTTC
TRBD2,-,TRBV5-1,TRBJ2-2,CASSITPQRGEGTGELFF,TGCGCCAGCAGCATTACGCCTCAGCGGGGGGAAGGCACCGGGGAGCTGTTTTTT
-,-,TRBV5-1,TRBJ2-3,CASSLGGPEDTQYF,TGCGCCAGCAGCTTGGGGGGGCCAGAAGATACGCAGTATTTT
-,-,TRBV23-1,TRBJ1-5,CASSQSLRADNQPQHF,TGCGCCAGCAGTCAATCGCTCAGGGCGGATAATCAGCCCCAGCATTTT
-,-,TRBV29-1,TRBJ1-1,CSVFVADTEAFF,TGCAGCGTCTTCGTAGCGGACACTGAAGCTTTCTTT
TRBD2,-,TRBV14,TRBJ2-7,CASSQISGVSEQYF,TGTGCCAGCAGCCAAATTAGCGGGGTAAGCGAGCAGTACTTC
-,-,TRBV28,TRBJ2-7,CASSQLGSQYF,TGTGCCAGCTCCCAGCTGGGCTCTCAGTACTTC
-,-,TRBV28,TRBJ1-6,CASSLPQGYNSPLHF,TGTGCCAGCAGCCTCCCACAAGGGTATAATTCACCCCTCCACTTT
-,-,TRBV6-1,TRBJ2-5,CASSADGARGETQYF,TGTGCCAGCAGTGCAGACGGCGCTCGGGGAGAGACCCAGTACTTC
TRBD1,few,TRBV19,TRBJ1-5,CASSIERDRGYQPQHF,TGTGCCAGTAGTATAGAAAGGGACAGGGGATATCAGCCCCAGCATTTT
-,-,TRBV28,TRBJ2-1,CASSLGGSSYNEQFF,TGTGCCAGCAGTTTGGGGGGTAGCTCCTACAATGAGCAGTTCTTC
-,once,TRBV4-1,TRBJ2-2,CASSQDLYSGTGELFF,TGCGCCAGCAGCCAAGATCTGTATTCGGGCACCGGGGAGCTGTTTTTT
-,-,TRBV19,TRBJ2-6,CASSSFASSGANVLTF,TGTGCCAGTAGTAGCTTCGCGAGCTCTGGGGCCAACGTCCTGACTTTC
-,-,TRBV7-9,TRBJ2-2,CASSLGGVRTGELFF,TGTGCCAGCAGCTTAGGGGGGGTCCGCACCGGGGAGCTGTTTTTT